Listed below are T cell receptor beta chains from one sample, sequenced in a study of cytomegalovirus exposure and HLA in healthy donors. Here immunoSEQ multiplex PCR was the method, and the copy in TCRdb shows in-frame clones only, minus some. The sample has roughly 120,000 clones, 85% to 90% seen once. Sequencing input: PBMCs. All receptors derive from a woman under 30 in good health and CMV-seropositive. The CDR3 runs from the conserved cysteine through the conserved F or W. Clone size is not always given. Where it is, it says once, few, many or a class for expanded clones.

clone_size cdr3_length v_call cdr3_aa
few 13 TRBV11-3 CASSLAAGNEQYF
few 14 TRBV4-1 CASSQDPGPETQYF
once 14 TRBV10-3 CAISERQGVIEAFF
NA 15 TRBV4-3 CASSRLAGSTDTQYF
NA 12 TRBV23-1 CAKRTGRNTIYF
NA 14 TRBV7-9 CASSQGGGTDTQYF
NA 15 TRBV27 CASSRGLASADTQYF
NA 17 TRBV10-2 CASKPGLAGSFADTQYF
NA 15 TRBV5-6 CASSPRVAVYNEQFF
NA 10 TRBV30 CAWSAGTIYF
NA 13 TRBV6-1 CASSDGDRHEQFF
NA 14 TRBV2 CASSDFAGRDTQYF
NA 15 TRBV9 CASSPSLGANYGYTF
NA 16 TRBV5-4 CASSAGGLAGELEQFF
NA 16 TRBV4-1 CASSQEGLADYNEQFF
few 12 TRBV15 CATSRAGYEQYF
NA 12 TRBV29-1 CSHFTGNTEAFF
once 13 TRBV19 CASRSVGTDTQYF
few 12 TRBV5-6 CASRQGGYGYTF
NA 15 TRBV11-2 CASSKVAPGAETQYF
NA 15 TRBV27 CASSLRGASYNEQFF
NA 16 TRBV4-2 CASSQGRAGGLLEQYF
once 16 TRBV18 CASSPGRRGNDEKLFF
NA 14 TRBV29-1 CSVAGTDHNQPQHF
NA 15 TRBV6-6 CASSQTTGVAVGYTF
NA 16 TRBV6-5 CASSYAGTSGMYEQFF
NA 13 TRBV11-2 CASSFQGIYEQYF
once 13 TRBV14 CASSQDITDTQYF
few 15 TRBV6-1 CASTQEPSGGYEQYF